A single sample gave rise to the 3 T cell receptor delta chains below, sequenced in a study of gamma-delta chains in newborns, infants, children. TCRdb redid clone calling on the reads using CATT. The sample gives 10,000 or so delta-chain clones, 22% of which show up once; about 4.2% is in the top ten. The material sequenced was blood. These receptor sequences come from a child who was a newborn, infant or young child, either healthy, febrile or measles-vaccinated (not recorded which).

This clone turned up a few times. The chain uses TRDV2 and TRDJ1; no clear D. The CDR3 is 18 residues long. The germline V gene has CDR1 GEAIGNYY and CDR2 EKD. V was cut by 0 bases and J by 0 bases, with 19 bases left in between. CDR3 residues: CACDTVNGAATNTDKLIF. The CDR3 coding sequence is TGTGCCTGTGACACCGTAAACGGAGCGGCTACCAACACCGATAAACTCATCTTT.

This clone was detected a few times. This likely came from a read error, as a far larger clone is one base away. The V call is TRDV2, the J call TRDJ3; 9 nucleotides align to TRDD3. Germline values: CDR1 GEAIGNYY, CDR2 EKD. The CDR3 extends over 17 amino acids. With 3 bases clipped from V and 1 base from J, the junction kept 3 bases outside the gene matches. CDR3 region: CACDPTGGSWDTRQMFF. CDR3 bases: TGTGCCTGTGACCCAACTGGGGGATCCTGGGACACCCGACAGATGTTTTTC.

Concerning this clone itself: With a much larger clone just one base away, this may be a read error. This sequence joins TRDV2 and TRDJ1; D not resolved. The CDR3 is made up of 16 amino acids. Germline loops: CDR1 GEAIGNYY, CDR2 EKD. The CDR3 loop is CACDPIPTIHTDKPIF. The DNA of the CDR3 is TGTGCCTGTGACCCCATTCCGACAATTCACACCGATAAACCCATCTTT.